This T cell receptor (beta chain) was found in a study of cytomegalovirus exposure and HLA in healthy donors. As for the study in general: An earlier analysis found roughly 110 million unique TCR beta sequences from approximately 170 million T cells. Study-level results: Cytomegalovirus-associated TCR beta chains were listed, numbering 150 to 200.

A remark on this clone: No antigen is known for it.

CDR1 is SGDLS and CDR2 is YYNGEE in the germline V gene. Trimming cost V 3 bases and J 4 bases; bases outside gene matches: 5. The length of the CDR3 is 14 residues. Amplification used 60 Vbeta primers and 13 Jbeta primers. The protocol was immunoSEQ multiplex PCR, while the TCRdb copy is restricted to in-frame clones and leaves out a portion. This table holds about 220,000 clones, 80% to 85% found once. The clonotype comes from a boy between 2 and 10 years old in good health and CMV-seronegative. J is TRBJ2-3 and V is TRBV9; 7 bases align to TRBD2. The sample consisted of PBMCs. The DNA for the CDR3 is TGTGCCAGCAGCGAGGGACTAAGCCCAGATACGCAGTATTTT. This codes for CASSEGLSPDTQYF.